This T cell receptor beta chain is from a study of blood T cell repertoires in COVID-19. Study details: Acute and convalescent COVID-19 specimens originated in the United States, Italy and Spain. T cells, B-cell-depleted T cells, or PBMCs supplied cDNA or gDNA.

Only in-frame clones appear in the TCRdb table, and some are missing; sequencing was by immunoSEQ multiplex PCR. The table has about 210,000 clones, more than 75% seen once. The CDR3 is 16 residues long. From germline, CDR1 is MNHEY and CDR2 SVGEGT. Trimming took 2 bases from V and 7 from J; bases not matched to a gene: 9. The chain uses TRBV6-2 or TRBV6-3 and TRBJ2-2; 8 positions agree with TRBD2. Sequenced material: PBMCs or T cells enriched from blood (not recorded which). This TCR was recovered from a man aged 35 to 55 with acute COVID-19. CDR3 in amino acids: CASSYARTSTNGELFF. The DNA of the CDR3 is TGTGCCAGCAGTTACGCGCGGACTAGCACAAACGGGGAGCTGTTTTTT.